This T cell receptor (beta chain) was sequenced during a study of cytomegalovirus exposure and HLA in healthy donors. CDR3 length: 15 amino acids. Germline-derived CDR1 and CDR2 are LNHDA and SQIVND (reference sequence). V gave up 3 bases and J gave up 5 bases; unmatched junction bases: 8. PCR amplification relied on 60 Vbeta primers (plus 13 Jbeta primers). Clones were read by immunoSEQ multiplex PCR, and TCRdb kept only the in-frame ones, dropping some. The sample includes approximately 150,000 clones, roughly 85% of them seen just once. This TCR derives from a man younger than 45 in good health and CMV-seronegative. The sample was PBMCs. The chain links TRBV19 to TRBJ2-7, with 9 positions matching TRBD1. CDR3 region: CASSIEDRGYDEQYF. DNA of the CDR3: TGTGCCAGTAGTATCGAGGACAGGGGATATGACGAGCAGTACTTC.